The 23 T cell receptor beta chains below were found in one sample sequenced in a study of T-cell memory formation after mild COVID-19. MiXCR, run by TCRdb on the 5' RACE reads, gives a single entry per CDR3 protein. The sample holds tens of thousands of distinct CDR3 sequences; 7.7% are singletons and the top ten take about 32%. Material for sequencing was PBMCs or a T cell subset sorted from them (not recorded which). These receptors all come from a man younger than 35 who had mild COVID-19 (a few samples of this study predate the infection). Cell type and time point are not known.

This clonotype was detected only a few times. The chain joins TRBV18 to TRBJ1-6; D is uncertain. The V end lost 2 bases, the J end lost 8 bases, and 10 bases lay between the germline ends. The CDR3 loop spans 14 amino acids. The germline gives CDR1 KGHSH, CDR2 LQKENI. The CDR3 sequence: CASSPTSGDSPLHF. Written as DNA, the CDR3 is TGTGCCAGCTCACCAACGAGTGGGGATTCACCCCTCCACTTT.

This clonotype has a handful of counts. This chain links TRBV3-1 with TRBJ1-2; D may be TRBD1 (5 bases). This CDR3 has 15 amino acids. CDR1 and CDR2 from the germline V gene are LGHDT and YNNKEL (reference sequence). Trimming took 3 bases from V and 13 from J, leaving 24 bases between them. The CDR3 sequence is CASSHTTQGPGLFTF. CDR3 in DNA: TGTGCCAGCAGCCATACCACCCAGGGCCCGGGCCTATTCACCTTC. Full variable domain (rest looked up from reference TRBV3-1 and TRBJ1-2): DTAVSQTPKYLVTQMGNDKSIKCEQNLGHDTMYWYKQDSKKFLKIMFSYNNKELIINETVPNRFSPKSPDKAHLNLHINSLELGDSAVYFCASSHTTQGPGLFTFGSGTRLTVV.

This chain connects TRBV5-1 to TRBJ2-3; D not resolved. Germline values: CDR1 SGHRS, CDR2 YFSETQ. Trimming shortened V by 0 bases and J by 0 bases, and 8 bases separated the two germline ends. The CDR3 runs to 15 residues. CDR3 sequence reads: CASSLGQSSTDTQYF. The CDR3 DNA is TGCGCCAGCAGCTTGGGTCAGTCTAGCACAGATACGCAGTATTTT.

The rearrangement joins TRBV3-1 to TRBJ2-3, with unresolved D. Looked up from germline, CDR1 is LGHDT and CDR2 is YNNKEL (reference sequence). V was trimmed by 4 bases and J by 9 bases, leaving 14 bases between them. This CDR3 has 13 residues. Written as DNA, the CDR3 is TGTGCCAGCAGCCCATACGAGACCGGGACGCAGTATTTT. Amino acid sequence: CASSPYETGTQYF.

About this clonotype itself: One junction end disagrees with the germline gene, perhaps due to a read error. The chain carries TRBV24-1 and TRBJ1-5; D gene ambiguous. The CDR3 loop spans 13 amino acids. CDR1 is KGHDR and CDR2 is SFDVKD in the germline V gene. The CDR3 nucleotides read TGTGCCATCAGTGGTAGCGGGGAACAGCCCAAGCATTTT. Amino acid sequence: CAISGSGEQPKHF.

This clonotype was recorded at least ten times. The chain employs TRBV5-1 and TRBJ2-3, with TRBD1 matching over 7 bases. Germline CDR1 and CDR2: SGHRS and YFSETQ. The CDR3 loop spans 15 amino acids. The J segment lost 3 bases and the V segment lost 1 base, leaving 5 bases of the junction unmatched. DNA of the CDR3: TGCGCCAGCAGCTTGTCCCACAGGGGAACAGATACGCAGTATTTT. It yields the protein CASSLSHRGTDTQYF. Complete variable domain (other parts from reference TRBV5-1 and TRBJ2-3): KAGVTQTPRYLIKTRGQQVTLSCSPISGHRSVSWYQQTPGQGLQFLFEYFSETQRNKGNFPGRFSGRQFSNSRSEMNVSTLELGDSALYLCASSLSHRGTDTQYFGPGTRLTVL.

This clonotype was seen ten or more times. This rearrangement joins TRBV2 to TRBJ2-5; 8 nucleotides line up with TRBD1. The CDR3 runs to 12 residues. In germline, CDR1 is SNHLY, CDR2 FYNNEI. The V gene end was trimmed by 11 bases and the J gene end by 4 bases; junction bases not matched to a gene: 6. CDR3 in DNA: TGTGCCTACAGGGGGGTCGCAGAGACCCAGTACTTC. This codes for CAYRGVAETQYF.

The chain uses TRBV5-4 and TRBJ1-6; TRBD1 is a possible D gene (5 bases). CDR1 is SGHNT, CDR2 YYREEE, per germline (reference sequence). This CDR3 contains 13 residues. Trimming pared 3 bases from V and 10 bases from J, leaving 11 bases between. The CDR3 region has the DNA TGTGCCAGCAGCTGGGGCAAGGGGTCACCCCTCCACTTT. As protein: CASSWGKGSPLHF. Combining the CDR3 with reference TRBV5-4 and TRBJ1-6 gives the whole variable domain ETGVTQSPTHLIKTRGQQVTLRCSSQSGHNTVSWYQQALGQGPQFIFQYYREEENGRGNFPPRFSGLQFPNYSSELNVNALELDDSALYLCASSWGKGSPLHFGNGTRLTVT.

This clonotype was counted ten times or more. V and J are TRBV20-1 and TRBJ1-1; TRBD1 matches 7 bases. CDR1 and CDR2 (germline): DFQATT, SNEGSKA (reference sequence). The CDR3 length is 16 residues. With 6 bases clipped from V and 4 bases from J, the junction kept 17 bases outside the gene matches. The CDR3: CSAKLTGDGCCTEAFF. For the CDR3, the DNA is TGCAGTGCAAAACTTACAGGGGACGGTTGCTGCACTGAAGCTTTCTTT.

This clonotype was seen repeatedly, ten times or more. The V and J genes are TRBV6-5 and TRBJ1-4; D unclear. The CDR3 is 13 residues long. Germline CDR1 MNHEY, CDR2 SVGAGI. Trimming left V 5 bases short and J 8 bases short, with 12 bases between. In DNA, the CDR3 is TGTGCCAGCAGTGGCAAAGCGGGGGAAAAACTGTTTTTT. It codes for CASSGKAGEKLFF.

The table lists this clonotype with a few counts. This chain joins TRBV5-4 and TRBJ2-7, with 9 bases that match TRBD1. Germline-derived CDR1 and CDR2 are SGHNT and YYREEE (reference sequence). The CDR3 extends over 18 amino acids. Germline trimming cut 1 base from V and 2 bases from J; bases unmatched to any gene: 13. Written as DNA, the CDR3 is TGTGCCAGCAGCTTGAGAGGTCAGGGACAGGGAATAGCCTACGAGCAGTACGTC. Its translation: CASSLRGQGQGIAYEQYV.

This clonotype was seen repeatedly, ten times or more. The chain joins TRBV5-1 to TRBJ2-5; perhaps TRBD2 as D (6 bases). Germline CDR1 and CDR2: SGHRS and YFSETQ. The V end was cut by 5 bases, the J end by 5 bases, with 13 bases between. This CDR3 has 13 amino acids. Here the CDR3 reads CASSEIGGETQYF. DNA of the CDR3: TGCGCCAGCAGTGAAATTGGAGGGGAGACCCAGTACTTC.

The CDR3 sequence is CSARDRVRGYTF. The CDR3 DNA is TGCAGTGCTAGAGATCGAGTCCGGGGCTACACCTTC. The J gene is TRBJ1-2, the V gene TRBV20-1; no reliable D call. This CDR3 region has 12 residues. V lost 0 bases and J 8 bases, leaving 10 bases between the germline ends. Germline V lookup: CDR1 DFQATT, CDR2 SNEGSKA (reference sequence).

The V call is TRBV20-1, the J call TRBJ2-2; the D is unclear. CDR3 length: 13 residues. Trimming shortened V by 3 bases and J by 4 bases, and 9 bases separated the two germline ends. Germline V gene lookup returns CDR1 DFQATT and CDR2 SNEGSKA (reference sequence). CDR3: CSARAGFTGELFF. The CDR3 nucleotides read TGCAGTGCTAGGGCCGGATTCACCGGGGAGCTGTTTTTT.

The table lists this clonotype with many counts. The chain uses TRBV5-1 and TRBJ1-1; D might be TRBD1 (5 bases). Germline V gene lookup returns CDR1 SGHRS and CDR2 YFSETQ. V lost 3 bases and J lost 4, with 13 bases in between. The CDR3 length is 14 residues. The CDR3 loop reads CASSSDAGGTEAFF. The CDR3 coding sequence is TGCGCCAGCAGCTCAGATGCGGGGGGCACTGAAGCTTTCTTT.

The rearrangement joins TRBV5-6 to TRBJ2-7, with D perhaps TRBD2 (5 bases). V was pared by 1 base and J by 3 bases, with 11 bases between. CDR3 length equals 14 residues. The V gene's germline CDR1 is SGHDT and CDR2 YYEEEE. CDR3: CASSLPGTHYEQYF. Here the CDR3 DNA reads TGTGCCAGCAGCTTGCCGGGAACCCACTACGAGCAGTACTTC.

This clonotype showed up many times. The CDR3 loop is CASSSGGPQHF. CDR3 coding DNA: TGTGCCAGCAGCTCGGGAGGGCCCCAGCATTTT. The chain uses TRBV7-9 and TRBJ1-5, with D unclear. The CDR3 sequence is 11 residues long. Germline V gene sequence: CDR1 SEHNR, CDR2 FQNEAQ (reference sequence). Trimming shortened V by 4 bases and J by 9 bases, and 7 bases separated the two germline ends.

The chain recombines TRBV7-2 with TRBJ2-5; maybe TRBD2 (6 bases). The length of the CDR3 is 15 residues. Between the trimmed V and J ends, which lost 4 bases and 0 bases, there was a span of 12 bases. Germline CDR1 SGHTA, CDR2 FQGNSA. DNA for the CDR3: TGTGCCAGCAGCTCCACAGCGGGTTACCAAGAGACCCAGTACTTC. Translation: CASSSTAGYQETQYF. Together with reference TRBV7-2 and TRBJ2-5, the CDR3 gives the full variable domain: GAGVSQSPSNKVTEKGKDVELRCDPISGHTALYWYRQSLGQGLEFLIYFQGNSAPDKSGLPSDRFSAERTGGSVSTLTIQRTQQEDSAVYLCASSSTAGYQETQYFGPGTRLLVL.

This clonotype was found many times. This rearrangement joins TRBV12-3 or TRBV12-4 to TRBJ2-5; the D gene is possibly TRBD2 (6 bases). Trimming took 2 bases from V and 4 from J, leaving 11 bases between them. The CDR3 totals 14 residues. The DNA of the CDR3 is TGTGCCAGCAGTTTAATGACTAGTGCAGAGACCCAGTACTTC. It yields the protein CASSLMTSAETQYF.

This clonotype was observed at least ten times. The chain carries TRBV18 and TRBJ2-7; D possibly corresponds to TRBD2 (5 bases). V was clipped by 2 bases and J by 7 bases, with 9 bases between them. This CDR3 region has 12 residues. In germline, CDR1 is KGHSH, CDR2 LQKENI. CDR3 in amino acids: CASSPNRGEQYF. DNA for the CDR3: TGTGCCAGCTCACCAAACCGGGGTGAGCAGTACTTC.

This clonotype was detected only a few times. Here the CDR3 reads CAISGVGAASTDTQYF. CDR3 nucleotide sequence: TGTGCCATCAGTGGAGTTGGGGCCGCTAGCACAGATACGCAGTATTTT. The V and J genes are TRBV10-3 and TRBJ2-3; D might be TRBD1 (5 bases). V lost 4 bases and J 0 bases, leaving 14 bases between the germline ends. Germline values: CDR1 ENHRY, CDR2 SYGVKD. The CDR3 spans 16 residues.

Written as DNA, the CDR3 is TGTGCCACCAGTGATTTAGGTGGGGGCTTCACAGATACGCAGTATTTT. It is translated as CATSDLGGGFTDTQYF. The V and J genes are TRBV24-1 and TRBJ2-3; weak D call: TRBD1 (6 bases). The CDR3 extends over 16 amino acids. CDR1 KGHDR and CDR2 SFDVKD come from the germline V gene. The ends were cut back, 1 base at V and 2 bases at J, with 12 bases in the middle.

This clonotype was picked up one time. This chain uses TRBV20-1 with TRBJ2-1; a possible D gene is TRBD2 (5 bases). This CDR3 region has 14 residues. V lost 4 bases and J 2 bases, leaving 12 bases between the germline ends. The germline gives CDR1 DFQATT, CDR2 SNEGSKA (reference sequence). The CDR3, as DNA: TGCAGTGCTAAGAGCGGAGGAACCTACAATGAGCAGTTCTTC. Its protein is CSAKSGGTYNEQFF.